This T cell receptor beta chain was obtained from a study of cytomegalovirus exposure and HLA in healthy donors. This clone turned up a few times. The antigen is undetermined. The PCR used 60 Vbeta and 13 Jbeta primers. The table came from immunoSEQ multiplex PCR; TCRdb's copy has only in-frame clones and leaves some out. Of about 130,000 clones in the sample, around 71% are singletons; the top ten hold 2.6%. Overall study findings and caveats: The listing of 150 to 200 TCR beta chains classed them as cytomegalovirus-associated. The HLA-A and HLA-B alleles of most subjects were reportedly predicted accurately from TCR beta sequences.

The CDR3 is 14 residues long. The germline V gene has CDR1 MNHEY and CDR2 SMNVEV (reference sequence). The germline V and J ends were trimmed by 3 bases and 4 bases, with 13 bases remaining between them. The TCR was taken from an older woman in good health and CMV-seropositive. Sequences were obtained from PBMCs. The genes are TRBV27 and TRBJ2-7; D possibly corresponds to TRBD1 (6 bases). DNA for the CDR3: TGTGCCAGCAGTTTTCAGGGGCTACTTTACGAGCAGTACTTC. This encodes CASSFQGLLYEQYF.